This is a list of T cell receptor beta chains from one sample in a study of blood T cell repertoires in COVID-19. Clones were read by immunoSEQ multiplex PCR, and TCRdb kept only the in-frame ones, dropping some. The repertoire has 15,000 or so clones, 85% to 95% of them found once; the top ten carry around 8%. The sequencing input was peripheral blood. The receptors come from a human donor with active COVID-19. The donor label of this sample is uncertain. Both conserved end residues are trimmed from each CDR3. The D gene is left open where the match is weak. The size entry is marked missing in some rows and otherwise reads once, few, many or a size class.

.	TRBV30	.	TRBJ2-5	ACWGGGETQY
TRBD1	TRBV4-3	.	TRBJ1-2	ASSRALGQGYGYT
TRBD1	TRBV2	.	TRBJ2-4	ASIDRVKNIQY
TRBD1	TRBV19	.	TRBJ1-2	ASRGQGSGGYT
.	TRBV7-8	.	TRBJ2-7	ASSDRRTGMGYEQY
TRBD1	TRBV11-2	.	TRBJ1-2	ASSLVGQGARGYT
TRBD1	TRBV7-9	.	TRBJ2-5	ASSLGTGYQETQY
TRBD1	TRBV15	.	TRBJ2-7	ATSRGQDYEQY
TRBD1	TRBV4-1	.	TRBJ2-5	ASSQDLDRGWGTGETQY
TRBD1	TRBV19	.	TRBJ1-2	ASGRQGATNGYT
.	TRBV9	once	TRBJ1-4	ASSPGSTNEKLF
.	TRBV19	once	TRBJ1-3	ASATDGGTIY
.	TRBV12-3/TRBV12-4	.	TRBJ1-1	ASSLSAEAF
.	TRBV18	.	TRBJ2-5	ASSPPSSPETQY
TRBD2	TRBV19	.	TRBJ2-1	ASTPLGSGSYNEQF
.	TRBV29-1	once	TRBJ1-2	SVEEGGTLVGYT
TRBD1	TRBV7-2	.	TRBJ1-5	ASSQGTGGRQPQH
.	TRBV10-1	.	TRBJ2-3	ASSGQGISSTDTQY
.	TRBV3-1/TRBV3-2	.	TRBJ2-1	ASSLPGTRNEQF
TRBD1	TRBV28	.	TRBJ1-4	ASTTGTGGVKLF
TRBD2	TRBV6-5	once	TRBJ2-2	ASRGLAGVAGELF
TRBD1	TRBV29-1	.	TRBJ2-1	SVTRRGQMGEQF
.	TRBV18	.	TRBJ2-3	ASSPPGDTQY
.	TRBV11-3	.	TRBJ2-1	ASSFSGTNPLNEQF
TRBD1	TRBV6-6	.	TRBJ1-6	ASSYPGTDNSPLH
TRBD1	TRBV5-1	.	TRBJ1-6	ASSSGTGGNSPLH
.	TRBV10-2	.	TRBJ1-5	ASNRDRGQPQH
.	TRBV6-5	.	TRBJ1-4	ASSSPSTNEKLF